The 12 T cell receptor beta chains below were found in one sample sequenced in a study of T-cell reconstitution after alpha-beta-depleted transplantation in children. The library targeted TCRbeta and was prepared with unique molecular identifiers. MiXCR was run by TCRdb on the PCR reads, yielding one entry per CDR3 protein. The sample records 200,000 to 250,000 distinct CDR3 sequences, about 25% being singletons. The sequences come from PBMCs, collected before TCRalphabeta/CD19-depleted stem cell transplant. Receptors were obtained from a girl aged 2 to 10 with Fanconi anemia, due to receive a stem cell transplant.

The rearrangement uses TRBV30 and TRBJ2-7; D might be TRBD2 (6 bases). V lost 2 bases, J lost 4 bases, and 9 bases lay in between. Germline CDR1 GTSNPN, CDR2 SVGIG (reference sequence). The CDR3 consists of 12 residues. The CDR3 coding sequence is TGTGCCTGGAGTCCCCGGGGGTACGAGCAGTACTTC. Protein product: CAWSPRGYEQYF.

The rearrangement uses TRBV3-1 and TRBJ2-1, with D unresolved. V was cut by 0 bases and J by 1 base, with 7 bases left in between. The CDR3 extends over 15 amino acids. The V gene's germline CDR1 is LGHDT and CDR2 YNNKEL (reference sequence). The CDR3 DNA reads TGTGCCAGCAGCCAAGATTGGGAATCCTACAATGAGCAGTTCTTC. Translated, it gives CASSQDWESYNEQFF.

The chain links TRBV18 to TRBJ2-3; 8 bases are shared with TRBD2. In germline, CDR1 is KGHSH, CDR2 LQKENI. Trimming cost V 4 bases and J 1 base; bases outside gene matches: 10. The length of the CDR3 is 17 residues. The CDR3 DNA is TGTGCCAGCTCACGTCGTCAAGCGGGAGTCGGCACAGATACGCAGTATTTT. Amino acids: CASSRRQAGVGTDTQYF. Full variable domain (rest looked up from reference TRBV18 and TRBJ2-3): NAGVMQNPRHLVRRRGQEARLRCSPMKGHSHVYWYRQLPEEGLKFMVYLQKENIIDESGMPKERFSAEFPKEGPSILRIQQVVRGDSAAYFCASSRRQAGVGTDTQYFGPGTRLTVL.

Turning to this clonotype: A read error is possible here, since a much larger clone lies one base away. This chain uses TRBV21-1 with TRBJ2-7; whether TRBD2, the table's D call, matches the DNA was not checked. TRBV21-1 is described as a pseudogene. The CDR3 is 14 amino acids. The CDR3 here is CASCRLAGVYEQYF. The CDR3 DNA reads TGTGCCAGCTGCCGACTAGCGGGAGTGTACGAGCAGTACTTC.

This clonotype was picked up a small number of times. The chain links TRBV20-1 to TRBJ2-7; no firm D call. V was shortened by 3 bases and J by 3 bases, with 12 bases between the two germline ends. The CDR3 is 13 residues long. Germline assignment: CDR1 DFQATT and CDR2 SNEGSKA (reference sequence). CDR3 protein: CSASGHRGYEQYF. The CDR3 nucleotides read TGCAGTGCTAGTGGGCATCGAGGCTACGAGCAGTACTTC.

J is TRBJ2-1 and V is TRBV12-3 or TRBV12-4, with 10 bases that match TRBD2. The CDR3 covers 13 residues. Trimming removed 8 bases from V and 8 bases from J; junction bases left unmatched: 6. This CDR3 reads CASQRLAGYEQFF. The CDR3 DNA reads as TGTGCCAGCCAGAGACTAGCGGGTTATGAGCAGTTCTTC.

The rearrangement uses TRBV20-1 and TRBJ2-7, with D perhaps matching TRBD2 (5 bases). Between the trimmed V and J ends, which lost 3 bases and 5 bases, there was a span of 17 bases. This CDR3 is built from 14 residues. CDR1 DFQATT and CDR2 SNEGSKA come from the germline V gene (reference sequence). The CDR3 sequence: CSARFRGSPNEQYF. The CDR3 DNA is TGCAGTGCTAGGTTCCGGGGTTCTCCTAACGAGCAGTACTTC.

CDR3 protein: CSAGSLSSYEQYF. For the CDR3, the DNA is TGCAGTGCTGGGAGCCTCAGCTCCTACGAGCAGTACTTC. The chain is built from TRBV20-1 and TRBJ2-7; D may be TRBD2 (5 bases). This CDR3 is 13 amino acids long. The ends were cut back, 5 bases at V and 0 bases at J, with 11 bases in the middle. Germline CDR1 is DFQATT and CDR2 is SNEGSKA (reference sequence).

This clonotype was seen ten or more times. J is TRBJ2-7 and V is TRBV20-1; 8 bases match TRBD1. The V gene end was trimmed by 3 bases and the J gene end by 3 bases; junction bases not matched to a gene: 4. The CDR3 is made up of 13 amino acids. CDR1 DFQATT and CDR2 SNEGSKA come from the germline V gene (reference sequence). CDR3 residues: CSASRTGGYEQYF. The CDR3 bases are TGCAGTGCTAGCCGCACAGGGGGCTACGAGCAGTACTTC.

This clonotype was observed a few times. This chain joins TRBV19 and TRBJ2-1; D possibly corresponds to TRBD1 (6 bases). The CDR3 length is 15 residues. Trimming took off 6 bases at V and 4 bases at J, with 16 bases between the two ends. Germline V lookup: CDR1 LNHDA, CDR2 SQIVND (reference sequence). CDR3 bases: TGTGCCAGTAGAAACGGACAGAGGGGTTACAATGAGCAGTTCTTC. As protein: CASRNGQRGYNEQFF.

This clonotype was observed once. The chain employs TRBV24-1 and TRBJ1-2; weak D call: TRBD1 (6 bases). The ends were cut back, 2 bases at V and 3 bases at J, with 12 bases in the middle. Germline V gives CDR1 KGHDR, CDR2 SFDVKD. This CDR3 is 15 amino acids long. The CDR3 sequence: CATSDSQGWDYGYTF. The DNA for the CDR3 is TGTGCCACCAGTGATTCACAGGGTTGGGACTATGGCTACACCTTC.

This clonotype came up many times. The chain recombines TRBV29-1 with TRBJ2-7; perhaps TRBD1 as D (6 bases). V lost 4 bases and J lost 0, with 7 bases in between. The CDR3 is 12 residues long. Germline V gene data show CDR1 as SQVTM and CDR2 as ANQGSEA. The CDR3, as DNA: TGCAGCGTTGGACAGGTCTCCTACGAGCAGTACTTC. Translating it yields CSVGQVSYEQYF.